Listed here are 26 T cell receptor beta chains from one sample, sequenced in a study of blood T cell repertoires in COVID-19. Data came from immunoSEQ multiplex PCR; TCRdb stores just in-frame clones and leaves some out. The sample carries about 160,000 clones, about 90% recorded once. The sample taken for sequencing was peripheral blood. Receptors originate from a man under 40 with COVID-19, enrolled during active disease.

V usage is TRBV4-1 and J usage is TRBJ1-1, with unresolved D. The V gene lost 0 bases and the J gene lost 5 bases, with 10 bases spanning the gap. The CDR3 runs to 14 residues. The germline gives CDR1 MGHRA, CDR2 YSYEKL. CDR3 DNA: TGCGCCAGCAGCCAAGATCATCGGGGAACTGAAGCTTTCTTT. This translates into CASSQDHRGTEAFF.

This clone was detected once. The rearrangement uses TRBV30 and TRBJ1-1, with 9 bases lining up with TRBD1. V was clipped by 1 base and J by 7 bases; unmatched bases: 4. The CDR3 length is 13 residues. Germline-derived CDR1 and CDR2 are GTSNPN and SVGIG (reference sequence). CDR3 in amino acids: CAWSADRGYEAFF. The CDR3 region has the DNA TGTGCCTGGAGTGCGGACAGGGGATATGAAGCTTTCTTT.

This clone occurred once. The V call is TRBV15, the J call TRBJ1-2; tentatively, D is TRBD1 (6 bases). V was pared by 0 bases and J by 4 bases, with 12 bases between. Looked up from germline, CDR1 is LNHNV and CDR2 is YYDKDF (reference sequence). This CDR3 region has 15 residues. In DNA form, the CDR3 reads TGTGCCACCAGCAGAGACGTAGGGACATTCTATGGCTACACCTTC. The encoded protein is CATSRDVGTFYGYTF.

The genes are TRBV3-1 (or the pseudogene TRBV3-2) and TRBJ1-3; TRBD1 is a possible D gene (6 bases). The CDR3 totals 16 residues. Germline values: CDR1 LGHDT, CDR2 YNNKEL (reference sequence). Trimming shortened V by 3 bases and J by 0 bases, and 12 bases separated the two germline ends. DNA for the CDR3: TGTGCCAGCAGCCATACCGGGACATACTCTGGAAACACCATATATTTT. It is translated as CASSHTGTYSGNTIYF.

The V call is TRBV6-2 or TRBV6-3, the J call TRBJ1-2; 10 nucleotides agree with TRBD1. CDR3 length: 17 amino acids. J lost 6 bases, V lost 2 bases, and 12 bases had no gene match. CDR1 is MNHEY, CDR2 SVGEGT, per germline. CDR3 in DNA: TGTGCCAGCAGTTACGCACTCGGGGACAGGGGTTTGGATGGCTACACCTTC. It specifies CASSYALGDRGLDGYTF.

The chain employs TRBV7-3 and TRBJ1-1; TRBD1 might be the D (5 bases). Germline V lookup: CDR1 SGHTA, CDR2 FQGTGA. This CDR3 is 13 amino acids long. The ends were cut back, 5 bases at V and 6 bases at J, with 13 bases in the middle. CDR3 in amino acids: CASSVRDSAEAFF. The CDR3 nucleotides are TGTGCCAGCAGCGTGAGGGACTCGGCTGAAGCTTTCTTT.

CDR3 nucleotides: TGTGCCAGCAGTCCCGGAGGGACAACTAATGAAAAACTGTTTTTT. Its protein product is CASSPGGTTNEKLFF. V and J are TRBV6-4 and TRBJ1-4; no reliable D call. CDR1 and CDR2 (germline): MRHNA, SNTAGT. This CDR3 is 15 amino acids long. V was shortened by 5 bases and J by 0 bases, with 10 bases between the two germline ends.

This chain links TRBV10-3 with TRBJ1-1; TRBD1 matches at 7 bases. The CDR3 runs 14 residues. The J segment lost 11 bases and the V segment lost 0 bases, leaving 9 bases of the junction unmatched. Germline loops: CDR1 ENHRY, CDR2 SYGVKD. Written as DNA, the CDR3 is TGTGCCATCAGTGAGTCGAATAGTAGGGGGCTGGCTTTCTTT. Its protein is CAISESNSRGLAFF.

Written as DNA, the CDR3 is TGCGCCAGCAGCTTGGGCAGGCTGAGTGAAAAACTGTTTTTT. This translates into CASSLGRLSEKLFF. J is TRBJ1-4 and V is TRBV5-1; D uncertain. V lost 0 bases to trimming and J lost 7 bases, with 10 bases between them. Germline CDR1 is SGHRS and CDR2 is YFSETQ. This CDR3 has 14 amino acids.

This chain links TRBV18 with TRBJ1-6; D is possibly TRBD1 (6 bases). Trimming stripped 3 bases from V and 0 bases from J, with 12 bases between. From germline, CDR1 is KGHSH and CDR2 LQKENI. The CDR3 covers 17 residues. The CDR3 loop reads CASSPQGKISYNSPLHF. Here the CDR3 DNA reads TGTGCCAGCTCACCCCAGGGGAAGATCTCCTATAATTCACCCCTCCACTTT.

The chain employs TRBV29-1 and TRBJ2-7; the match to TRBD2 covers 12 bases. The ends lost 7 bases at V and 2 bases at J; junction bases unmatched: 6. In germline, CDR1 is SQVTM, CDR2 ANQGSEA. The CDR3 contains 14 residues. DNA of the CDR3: TGCAGCGACCCGACTAGCGGGAGCCCCTACGAGCAGTACTTC. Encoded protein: CSDPTSGSPYEQYF.

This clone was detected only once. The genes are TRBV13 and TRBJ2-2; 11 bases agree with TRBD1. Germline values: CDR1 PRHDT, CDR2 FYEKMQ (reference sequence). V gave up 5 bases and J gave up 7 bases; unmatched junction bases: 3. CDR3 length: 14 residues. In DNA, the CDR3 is TGTGCCAGCAGCCGGGACAGGGGGAACGGGGAGCTGTTTTTT. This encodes CASSRDRGNGELFF. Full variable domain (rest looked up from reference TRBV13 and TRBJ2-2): AAGVIQSPRHLIKEKRETATLKCYPIPRHDTVYWYQQGPGQDPQFLISFYEKMQSDKGSIPDRFSAQQFSDYHSELNMSSLELGDSALYFCASSRDRGNGELFFGEGSRLTVL.

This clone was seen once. The CDR3 nucleotides are TGTGCCAGCAGCTTGTTTTTCGGGGGAAACTACGAGCAGTACTTC. This encodes CASSLFFGGNYEQYF. The genes are TRBV7-2 and TRBJ2-7, with a tentative D call TRBD2 (6 bases). From germline, CDR1 is SGHTA and CDR2 FQGNSA. V lost 3 bases and J 3 bases, leaving 15 bases between the germline ends. CDR3 length: 15 amino acids.

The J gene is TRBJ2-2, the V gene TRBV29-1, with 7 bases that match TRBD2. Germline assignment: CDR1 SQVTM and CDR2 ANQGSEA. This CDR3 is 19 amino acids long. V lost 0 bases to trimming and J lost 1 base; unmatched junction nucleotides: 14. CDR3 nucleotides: TGCAGCGTTGAAGAAGAGCACAGCGGGGCCGACCTGAACACCGGGGAGCTGTTTTTT. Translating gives CSVEEEHSGADLNTGELFF.

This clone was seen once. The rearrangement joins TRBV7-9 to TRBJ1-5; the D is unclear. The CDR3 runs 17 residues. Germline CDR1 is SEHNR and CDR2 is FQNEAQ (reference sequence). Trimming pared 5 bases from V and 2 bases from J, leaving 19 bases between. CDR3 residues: CASSPLPYYEGNQPQHF. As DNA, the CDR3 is TGTGCCAGCAGCCCGCTCCCGTATTACGAGGGCAATCAGCCCCAGCATTTT.

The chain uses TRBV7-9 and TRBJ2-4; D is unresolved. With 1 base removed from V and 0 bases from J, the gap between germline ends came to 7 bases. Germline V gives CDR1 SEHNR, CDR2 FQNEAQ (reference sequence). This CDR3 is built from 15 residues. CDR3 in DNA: TGTGCCAGCAGCTTAGGAAAGCTAGCCAAAAACATTCAGTACTTC. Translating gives CASSLGKLAKNIQYF.

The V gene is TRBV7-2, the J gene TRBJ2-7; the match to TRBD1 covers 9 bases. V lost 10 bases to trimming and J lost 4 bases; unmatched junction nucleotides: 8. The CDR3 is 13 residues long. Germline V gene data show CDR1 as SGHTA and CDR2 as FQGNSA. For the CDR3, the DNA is TGTGCCACCGGGGACAGGGTGGGGTACGAGCAGTACTTC. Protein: CATGDRVGYEQYF.

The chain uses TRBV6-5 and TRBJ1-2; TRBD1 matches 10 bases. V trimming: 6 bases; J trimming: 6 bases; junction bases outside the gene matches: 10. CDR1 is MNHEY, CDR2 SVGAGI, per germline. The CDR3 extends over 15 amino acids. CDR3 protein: CASRKRQGAGDGYTF. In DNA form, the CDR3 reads TGTGCCAGCAGAAAAAGACAGGGGGCGGGGGATGGCTACACCTTC.

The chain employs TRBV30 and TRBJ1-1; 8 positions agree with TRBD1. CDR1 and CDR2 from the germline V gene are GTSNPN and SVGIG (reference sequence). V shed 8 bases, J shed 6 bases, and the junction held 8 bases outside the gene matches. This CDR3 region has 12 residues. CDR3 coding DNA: TGTGCCGGACATGACAGGGGACCTGAAGCTTTCTTT. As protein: CAGHDRGPEAFF.

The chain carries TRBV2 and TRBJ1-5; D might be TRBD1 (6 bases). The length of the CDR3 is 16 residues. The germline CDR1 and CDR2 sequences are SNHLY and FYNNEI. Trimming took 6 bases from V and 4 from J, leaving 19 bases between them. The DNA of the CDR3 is TGTGCCAGCAGCCAAAATGGCTTAGGGGGAAATCAGCCCCAGCATTTT. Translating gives CASSQNGLGGNQPQHF.

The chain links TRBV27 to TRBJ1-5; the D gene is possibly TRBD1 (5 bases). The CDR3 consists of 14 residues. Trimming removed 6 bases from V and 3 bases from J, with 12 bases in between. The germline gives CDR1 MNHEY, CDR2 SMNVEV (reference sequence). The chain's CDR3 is CASSPGHPNQPQHF. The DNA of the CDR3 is TGTGCCAGCAGCCCCGGACACCCCAATCAGCCCCAGCATTTT.

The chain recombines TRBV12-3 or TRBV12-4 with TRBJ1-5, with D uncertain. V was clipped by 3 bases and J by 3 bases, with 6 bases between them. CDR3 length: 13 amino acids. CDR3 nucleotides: TGTGCCAGCAGTTTGGCAGACAATCAGCCCCAGCATTTT. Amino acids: CASSLADNQPQHF.

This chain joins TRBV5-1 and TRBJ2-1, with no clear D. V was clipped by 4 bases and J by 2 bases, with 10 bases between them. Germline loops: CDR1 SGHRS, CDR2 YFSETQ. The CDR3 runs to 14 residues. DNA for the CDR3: TGCGCCAGCAGCCCCGGGTCGGCCTACAATGAGCAGTTCTTC. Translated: CASSPGSAYNEQFF.

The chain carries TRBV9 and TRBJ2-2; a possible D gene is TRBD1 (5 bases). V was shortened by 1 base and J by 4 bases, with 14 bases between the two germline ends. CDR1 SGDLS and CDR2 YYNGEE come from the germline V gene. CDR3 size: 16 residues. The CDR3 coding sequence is TGTGCCAGCAGCGTATATGGGGCCGCTGGCACCGGGGAGCTGTTTTTT. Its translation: CASSVYGAAGTGELFF. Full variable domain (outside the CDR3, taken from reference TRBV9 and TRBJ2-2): DSGVTQTPKHLITATGQRVTLRCSPRSGDLSVYWYQQSLDQGLQFLIQYYNGEERAKGNILERFSAQQFPDLHSELNLSSLELGDSALYFCASSVYGAAGTGELFFGEGSRLTVL.

CDR3 sequence reads: CASSLAAIARHTGELFF. As DNA, the CDR3 is TGTGCCAGCAGCTTAGCGGCAATAGCTAGGCACACCGGGGAGCTGTTTTTT. The rearrangement links TRBV7-9 to TRBJ2-2; D is unclear. Trimming removed 0 bases at V and 3 bases at J, with 14 bases between. The CDR3 has 17 amino acids. Germline lookup yields CDR1 SEHNR and CDR2 FQNEAQ (reference sequence).

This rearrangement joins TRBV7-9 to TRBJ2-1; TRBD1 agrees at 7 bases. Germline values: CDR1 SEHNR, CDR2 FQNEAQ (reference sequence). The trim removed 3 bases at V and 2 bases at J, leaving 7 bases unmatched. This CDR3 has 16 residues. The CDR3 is CASSFEGTDPYNEQFF. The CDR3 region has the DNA TGTGCCAGCAGCTTCGAGGGGACAGACCCCTACAATGAGCAGTTCTTC.